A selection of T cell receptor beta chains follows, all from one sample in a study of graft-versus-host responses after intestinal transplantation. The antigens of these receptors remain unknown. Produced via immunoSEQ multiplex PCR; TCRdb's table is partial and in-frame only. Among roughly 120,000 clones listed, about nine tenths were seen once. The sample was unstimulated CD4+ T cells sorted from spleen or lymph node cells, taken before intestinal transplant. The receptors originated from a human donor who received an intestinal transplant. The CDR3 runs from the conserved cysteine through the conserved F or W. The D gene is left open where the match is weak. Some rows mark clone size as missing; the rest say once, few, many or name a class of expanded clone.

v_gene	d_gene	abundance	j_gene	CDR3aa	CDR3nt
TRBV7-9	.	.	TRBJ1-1	CASSFLSGNTEAFF	TGTGCCAGCAGCTTCCTGTCGGGGAACACTGAAGCTTTCTTT
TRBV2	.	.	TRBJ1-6	CASRTRVPSGSPLHF	TGTGCCAGCAGGACCCGGGTCCCATCTGGGTCACCCCTCCACTTT
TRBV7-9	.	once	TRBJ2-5	CASSRRVRETQYF	TGTGCCAGCAGTCGGAGGGTAAGGGAGACCCAGTACTTC
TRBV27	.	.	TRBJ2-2	CASSFWPINTGELFF	TGTGCCAGCAGTTTCTGGCCGATTAACACCGGGGAGCTGTTTTTT
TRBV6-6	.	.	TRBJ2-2	CASTRYAGELFF	TGTGCCAGCACCCGTTATGCCGGGGAGCTGTTTTTT
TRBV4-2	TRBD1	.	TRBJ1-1	CASSLSDRGLGTEAFF	TGTGCCAGCAGCCTCTCGGACAGGGGGCTGGGCACTGAAGCTTTCTTT
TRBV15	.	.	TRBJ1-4	CATSPPRATNEKLFF	TGTGCCACCAGCCCGCCCAGGGCAACTAATGAAAAACTGTTTTTT
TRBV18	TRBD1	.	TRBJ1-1	CASSSTGQGTEAFF	TGTGCCAGCTCATCTACGGGACAGGGGACTGAAGCTTTCTTT
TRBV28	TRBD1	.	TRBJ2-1	CASGTGSLYPSDEQFF	TGTGCCAGCGGGACAGGGAGCCTGTATCCCTCGGATGAGCAGTTCTTC
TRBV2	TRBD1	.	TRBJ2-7	CASDLTGGTLYEQYF	TGTGCCAGCGATTTGACAGGGGGCACCCTCTACGAGCAGTACTTC
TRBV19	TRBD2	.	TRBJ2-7	CASSIRGLAGAGEQYF	TGTGCCAGTAGTATCCGGGGACTAGCGGGAGCCGGCGAGCAGTACTTC
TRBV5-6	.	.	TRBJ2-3	CASSLVTVGADTQYF	TGTGCCAGCAGCTTGGTAACAGTGGGCGCAGATACGCAGTATTTT
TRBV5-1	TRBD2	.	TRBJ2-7	CASSSGTSGRSYEQYF	TGCGCCAGCAGCTCGGGGACTAGCGGGAGGTCCTACGAGCAGTACTTC
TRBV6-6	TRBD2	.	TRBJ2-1	CASSPGTSGGSRQFF	TGTGCCAGCAGTCCCGGGACTAGCGGGGGAAGTCGGCAGTTCTTC
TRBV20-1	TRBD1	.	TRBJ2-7	CSAGDRGEQYF	TGCAGTGCCGGGGACAGGGGGGAGCAGTACTTC
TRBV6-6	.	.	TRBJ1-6	CASRRRLYSPLHF	TGTGCCAGCAGGAGGAGGTTGTATTCACCCCTCCACTTT
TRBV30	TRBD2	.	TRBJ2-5	CAWSVRLAGRETQYF	TGTGCCTGGAGTGTACGGCTAGCGGGGCGAGAGACCCAGTACTTC
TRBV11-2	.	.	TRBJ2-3	CASSLVGRFGDTQYF	TGTGCCAGCAGCTTAGTGGGGAGGTTTGGAGATACGCAGTATTTT
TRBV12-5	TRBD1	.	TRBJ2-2	CASGLTGGRQRRTGELFF	TGTGCTAGTGGTTTGACAGGGGGCAGGCAGAGAAGAACCGGGGAGCTGTTTTTT
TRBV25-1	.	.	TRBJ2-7	CASSEHRTFEQYF	TGTGCCAGCAGTGAACACAGGACCTTCGAGCAGTACTTC
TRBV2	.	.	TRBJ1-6	CASSVRGLDNSPLHF	TGTGCCAGCAGTGTGAGGGGACTCGATAATTCACCCCTCCACTTT
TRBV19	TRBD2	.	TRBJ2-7	CASSSKGLAGAYEQYF	TGTGCCAGTAGTTCGAAAGGACTAGCGGGAGCCTACGAGCAGTACTTC
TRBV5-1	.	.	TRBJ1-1	CASSLYGGTTEAFF	TGCGCCAGCAGCTTGTATGGAGGTACCACTGAAGCTTTCTTT
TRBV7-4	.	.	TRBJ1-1	CASSLAATENTEAFF	TGTGCCAGCAGCTTAGCGGCGACAGAGAACACTGAAGCTTTCTTT
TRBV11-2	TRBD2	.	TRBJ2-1	CASSRLAGSSYNEQFF	TGTGCCAGCAGCCGACTAGCGGGGAGCTCCTACAATGAGCAGTTCTTC
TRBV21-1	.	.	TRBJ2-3	CASSKAGLTRTGTDTQYF	TGTGCCAGCAGCAAAGCTGGGCTAACTAGAACGGGCACAGATACGCAGTATTTT
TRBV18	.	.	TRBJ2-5	CASSPSSQETQYF	TGTGCCAGCTCACCCTCCTCCCAAGAGACCCAGTACTTC
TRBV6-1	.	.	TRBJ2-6	CASRLGGSGANVLTF	TGTGCCAGCAGGCTCGGGGGTTCTGGGGCCAACGTCCTGACTTTC
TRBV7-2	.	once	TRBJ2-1	CASSLSGAYNEQFF	TGTGCCAGCAGCTTGTCAGGGGCCTACAATGAGCAGTTCTTC
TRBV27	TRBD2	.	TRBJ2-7	CASSQTSGGVWLYEQYF	TGTGCCAGCAGCCAGACTAGCGGGGGGGTCTGGTTATACGAGCAGTACTTC
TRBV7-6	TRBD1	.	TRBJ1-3	CASSLTTGDGGNTIYF	TGTGCCAGCAGCTTAACTACAGGGGACGGTGGAAACACCATATATTTT
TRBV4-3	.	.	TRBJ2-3	CASSLGWRSSTDTQYF	TGCGCCAGCAGCCTCGGATGGAGGTCCTCCACAGATACGCAGTATTTT
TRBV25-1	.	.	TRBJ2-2	CASSVLGVGDITGELFF	TGTGCCAGTTCCGTTCTAGGAGTGGGGGACATCACCGGGGAGCTGTTTTTT
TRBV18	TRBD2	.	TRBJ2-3	CASSPPGLAGGPSTDTQYF	TGTGCCAGCTCCCCACCGGGACTAGCGGGAGGGCCAAGCACAGATACGCAGTATTTT
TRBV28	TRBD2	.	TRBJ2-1	CASSSRRSGSSYNEQFF	TGTGCCAGCAGTTCCCGTCGTAGCGGGAGCTCCTACAATGAGCAGTTCTTC
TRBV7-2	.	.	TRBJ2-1	CASSLGTTSYNEQFF	TGTGCCAGCAGCTTAGGGACTACCTCCTACAATGAGCAGTTCTTC
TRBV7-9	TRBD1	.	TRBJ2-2	CASSLSRDRGAGELFF	TGTGCCAGCAGCTTGTCACGGGACAGGGGTGCCGGGGAGCTGTTTTTT
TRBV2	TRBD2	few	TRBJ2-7	CASRTSAYEQYF	TGTGCCAGCAGGACTAGCGCCTACGAGCAGTACTTC
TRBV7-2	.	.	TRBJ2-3	CASSLEYSTDTQYF	TGTGCCAGCAGCCTAGAGTACAGTACAGATACGCAGTATTTT
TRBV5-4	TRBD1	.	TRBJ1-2	CASSIAGTGAPNYGYTF	TGTGCCAGCAGCATAGCCGGGACAGGAGCTCCTAACTATGGCTACACCTTC
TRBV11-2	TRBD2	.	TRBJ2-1	CASSVGARDYYNEQFF	TGTGCCAGCAGCGTAGGTGCCAGGGACTACTACAATGAGCAGTTCTTC
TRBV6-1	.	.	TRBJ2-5	CASSARRLAVNKETQYF	TGTGCCAGCAGTGCCCGGCGGCTAGCAGTAAATAAAGAGACCCAGTACTTC
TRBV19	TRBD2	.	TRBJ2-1	CASSVRLANEQFF	TGTGCCAGTAGTGTTAGACTAGCCAATGAGCAGTTCTTC
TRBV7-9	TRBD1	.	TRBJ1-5	CASSLGSGTGGQPQHF	TGTGCCAGCAGCTTAGGGTCGGGGACAGGGGGTCAGCCCCAGCATTTT
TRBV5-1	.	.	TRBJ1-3	CASSLELSGNTIYF	TGCGCCAGCAGCTTGGAGCTCTCTGGAAACACCATATATTTT
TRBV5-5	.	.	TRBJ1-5	CASSRAGEPQHF	TGTGCCAGCAGCAGGGCAGGGGAGCCCCAGCATTTT
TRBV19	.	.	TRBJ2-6	CATGHLSGANVLTF	TGTGCCACAGGACACCTGTCTGGGGCCAACGTCCTGACTTTC
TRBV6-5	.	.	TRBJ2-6	CASSLGGAGANVLTF	TGTGCCAGCAGTCTGGGAGGAGCTGGGGCCAACGTCCTGACTTTC
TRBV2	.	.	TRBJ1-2	CASNRVRNYGYTF	TGCGCCAGCAACAGGGTCCGTAACTATGGCTACACCTTC
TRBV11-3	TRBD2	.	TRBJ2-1	CASSLERDYPYNEQFF	TGTGCCAGCAGCTTAGAACGGGACTACCCCTACAATGAGCAGTTCTTC
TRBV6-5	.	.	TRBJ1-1	CASSYGGGTEAFF	TGTGCCAGCAGTTACGGGGGAGGCACTGAAGCTTTCTTT
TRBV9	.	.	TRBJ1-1	CASSVASGTEAFF	TGTGCCAGCAGCGTAGCCTCCGGGACTGAAGCTTTCTTT